These T cell receptor beta chains were read from a single sample in a study of cytomegalovirus exposure and HLA in healthy donors. TCRdb keeps only in-frame clones here, not all; method: immunoSEQ multiplex PCR. The profile shows around 130,000 clones, approximately 8.8% of them singletons. The specimen sequenced was PBMCs. These receptor sequences come from a man aged 40-50 years in good health and CMV-seronegative. The CDR3 runs from the conserved cysteine through the conserved F or W. The D gene is left open where the match is weak. Size tells how often a clone was seen (once, few, many) or the class of an expanded clone, and some rows leave it out.

d_call,v_call,clone_size,j_call,cdr3_aa,cdr3_nt
TRBD2,TRBV5-1,NA,TRBJ2-3,CASSVGLAGGIFTDTQYF,TGCGCCAGCAGCGTCGGACTAGCGGGGGGCATATTCACAGATACGCAGTATTTT
NA,TRBV9,NA,TRBJ1-5,CASSVGPNQPQHF,TGTGCCAGCAGCGTAGGGCCTAATCAGCCCCAGCATTTT
NA,TRBV13,few,TRBJ2-5,CASSPRLGLETQHF,TGTGCCAGCAGCCCGCGACTAGGACTGGAGACCCAGCACTTC
NA,TRBV7-9,NA,TRBJ1-1,CASSPLDRNTEAFF,TGTGCCAGCAGCCCTCTCGACAGGAACACTGAAGCTTTCTTT
NA,TRBV27,NA,TRBJ2-7,CASSKVGEYYEQYF,TGTGCCAGCTCGAAGGTTGGGGAGTACTACGAGCAGTACTTC
TRBD1,TRBV5-1,NA,TRBJ1-1,CASSRDRGNTEAFF,TGCGCCAGCAGCCGGGACAGGGGGAACACTGAAGCTTTCTTT
NA,TRBV7-2,few,TRBJ2-2,CASSFLGYTGELFF,TGTGCCAGCAGCTTTCTCGGTTACACCGGGGAGCTGTTTTTT
NA,TRBV9,NA,TRBJ2-7,CASSPRHGNYEQYF,TGTGCCAGCAGCCCCCGACATGGAAACTACGAGCAGTACTTC
NA,TRBV7-3,few,TRBJ1-4,CASSLRTFNERKTNEKLFF,TGTGCCAGCAGCTTAAGGACATTTAATGAGAGGAAAACTAATGAAAAACTGTTTTTT
NA,TRBV19,few,TRBJ1-1,CASSMEAGLNTEAFF,TGTGCCAGTAGTATGGAGGCGGGGCTGAACACTGAAGCTTTCTTT
TRBD2,TRBV11-1,NA,TRBJ2-1,CASSTVAGGSYNEQFF,TGTGCCAGCAGCACGGTAGCGGGGGGGTCCTACAATGAGCAGTTCTTC
TRBD2,TRBV7-2,NA,TRBJ2-3,CASSLSSRGSTDTQYF,TGTGCCAGCAGCTTAAGTTCGCGGGGGAGCACAGATACGCAGTATTTT
NA,TRBV28,NA,TRBJ1-6,CASSSGYNSPLHF,TGTGCCAGCAGTTCCGGCTATAATTCACCCCTCCACTTT
NA,TRBV6-5,few,TRBJ2-7,CASRTRQAGEQYF,TGTGCCAGCAGAACCCGACAGGCCGGCGAGCAGTACTTC
NA,TRBV14,few,TRBJ1-2,CASSQSRGYDGYTF,TGTGCCAGCAGCCAAAGTCGAGGATACGATGGCTACACCTTC
NA,TRBV7-9,NA,TRBJ1-2,CASSLGVEGYGYTF,TGTGCCAGCAGCTTAGGGGTTGAGGGCTATGGCTACACCTTC
NA,TRBV29-1,few,TRBJ1-5,CSVREGTQPQHF,TGCAGCGTCAGGGAAGGGACACAGCCCCAGCATTTT
NA,TRBV6-1,few,TRBJ1-5,CASSEGGGWQPQHF,TGTGCCAGCAGTGAAGGAGGGGGTTGGCAGCCCCAGCATTTT
NA,TRBV4-1,NA,TRBJ1-4,CASSRNRENEKLFF,TGCGCCAGCAGCCGGAACCGGGAGAATGAAAAACTGTTTTTT
NA,TRBV25-1,once,TRBJ2-7,CASSGPRKGAAYEQYF,TGTGCCAGCAGTGGCCCCCGGAAAGGGGCAGCCTACGAGCAGTACTTC
TRBD1,TRBV5-1,few,TRBJ2-3,CASSSGWGQENTDTQYF,TGCGCCAGCAGCTCGGGGTGGGGACAGGAAAACACAGATACGCAGTATTTT
NA,TRBV19,few,TRBJ1-6,CASSGTTIQPLHF,TGTGCCAGTTCCGGGACAACTATTCAACCCCTCCACTTT
NA,TRBV7-2,few,TRBJ2-3,CASVRGSGTDTQYF,TGTGCCAGCGTCCGGGGGAGTGGGACAGATACGCAGTATTTT
NA,TRBV6-1,once,TRBJ1-1,CASSEPGHSNTEAFF,TGTGCCAGCAGTGAACCGGGACACTCGAACACTGAAGCTTTCTTT
NA,TRBV5-4,few,TRBJ2-5,CASSYEGRWETQYF,TGTGCCAGCAGCTATGAGGGGAGGTGGGAGACCCAGTACTTC
NA,TRBV28,NA,TRBJ1-4,CASSFIQGREKLFF,TGTGCCAGCAGTTTTATACAGGGTCGTGAAAAACTGTTTTTT
NA,TRBV30,few,TRBJ2-5,CAWTSSETQYF,TGTGCCTGGACTAGCAGTGAGACCCAGTACTTC
NA,TRBV4-2,NA,TRBJ2-7,CASSRGGGTYEQYF,TGTGCCAGCAGCCGAGGGGGGGGGACCTACGAGCAGTACTTC
NA,TRBV27,few,TRBJ1-2,CASSLSHGGGGCTF,TGTGCCAGCAGTTTATCGCACGGGGGAGGTGGCTGCACCTTC
TRBD2,TRBV30,NA,TRBJ2-1,CAWSGAGYEQFF,TGTGCCTGGAGTGGAGCGGGGTATGAGCAGTTCTTC
NA,TRBV5-1,NA,TRBJ2-7,CASSLGARGLYEQYF,TGCGCCAGCAGCTTGGGTGCCAGGGGCCTATACGAGCAGTACTTC
TRBD2,TRBV19,NA,TRBJ2-3,CASSIASGGSTDTQYF,TGTGCCAGTAGTATTGCTAGCGGGGGTAGCACAGATACGCAGTATTTT
TRBD2,TRBV9,few,TRBJ2-3,CASTPSGGSTDTQYF,TGTGCCAGCACCCCCAGCGGGGGGAGCACAGATACGCAGTATTTT
NA,TRBV7-2,few,TRBJ2-4,CASRYRTSKNIQYF,TGTGCCAGCAGATATAGGACATCTAAAAACATTCAGTACTTC
TRBD1,TRBV5-1,few,TRBJ2-6,CASLGDRGRGANVLTF,TGCGCCAGCCTGGGGGACAGGGGGCGTGGGGCCAACGTCCTGACTTTC
NA,TRBV9,NA,TRBJ2-7,CASSVTGVPYEQYF,TGTGCCAGCAGCGTAACGGGTGTTCCCTACGAGCAGTACTTC
NA,TRBV7-2,NA,TRBJ1-2,CASSAQGPWGYTF,TGTGCCAGCAGCGCACAGGGCCCCTGGGGCTACACCTTC
TRBD1,TRBV6-6,NA,TRBJ1-5,CASSAGRGANQPQHF,TGTGCCAGCAGCGCTGGCAGGGGGGCCAATCAGCCCCAGCATTTT
NA,TRBV28,NA,TRBJ1-2,CASSQEGPPYGYTF,TGTGCCAGCAGCCAAGAGGGCCCACCGTATGGCTACACCTTC
NA,TRBV9,NA,TRBJ2-7,CASSVERISEQYF,TGTGCCAGCAGCGTAGAGAGAATTTCCGAGCAGTACTTC
TRBD1,TRBV29-1,NA,TRBJ1-2,CSVPRQGIYGYTF,TGCAGCGTTCCCCGACAGGGAATCTATGGCTACACCTTC
TRBD1,TRBV4-3,NA,TRBJ2-3,CASSQERQGGTDTQYF,TGCGCCAGCAGCCAAGAGAGACAGGGAGGCACAGATACGCAGTATTTT
NA,TRBV5-1,NA,TRBJ1-1,CASSPEQLNTEAFF,TGCGCCAGCAGCCCAGAACAACTGAACACTGAAGCTTTCTTT
NA,TRBV2,few,TRBJ2-3,CASSSRGSTDTQYF,TGTGCCAGCAGTTCCCGGGGGAGCACAGATACGCAGTATTTT
NA,TRBV5-4,NA,TRBJ2-1,CASSPTYNEQFF,TGTGCCAGCAGCCCCACCTACAATGAGCAGTTCTTC
NA,TRBV18,few,TRBJ2-2,CASSTGTANTGELFF,TGTGCCAGCTCAACAGGAACCGCGAACACCGGGGAGCTGTTTTTT
NA,TRBV18,NA,TRBJ1-5,CASAREDQPQHF,TGTGCCAGCGCCCGGGAAGATCAGCCCCAGCATTTT
NA,TRBV7-2,few,TRBJ1-1,CASSPGGGAPKNTEAFF,TGTGCCAGCAGCCCCGGAGGGGGGGCCCCTAAGAACACTGAAGCTTTCTTT
TRBD1,TRBV6-5,few,TRBJ2-7,CASSYQGQGIYEQYF,TGTGCCAGCAGTTACCAGGGACAGGGAATCTACGAGCAGTACTTC
NA,TRBV6-1,few,TRBJ2-6,CASTTAPGANVLTF,TGTGCCAGCACGACAGCCCCTGGGGCCAACGTCCTGACTTTC
NA,TRBV14,NA,TRBJ2-5,CASSQGAHNPALQETQYF,TGTGCCAGCAGCCAGGGGGCCCATAACCCTGCCCTCCAAGAGACCCAGTACTTC
TRBD1,TRBV14,few,TRBJ1-2,CASSQERGRGQGYTF,TGTGCCAGCAGCCAAGAGAGGGGCAGGGGGCAAGGCTACACCTTC
NA,TRBV7-2,once,TRBJ2-1,CASSSHEEQFF,TGTGCCAGCAGCTCCCACGAGGAGCAGTTCTTC
NA,TRBV27,NA,TRBJ1-1,CASSLGGSNTEAFF,TGTGCCAGCAGTCTGGGAGGAAGTAACACTGAAGCTTTCTTT
NA,TRBV7-9,few,TRBJ2-3,CASSPRVVGTDTQYF,TGTGCCAGCAGCCCCAGGGTTGTGGGCACAGATACGCAGTATTTT
NA,TRBV11-2,few,TRBJ2-3,CASRLGGGPTDTQYF,TGTGCCAGCAGGCTTGGGGGGGGCCCGACAGATACGCAGTATTTT
NA,TRBV6-1,few,TRBJ1-2,CASSESGKGLYGYTF,TGTGCCAGCAGTGAATCCGGGAAGGGACTCTATGGCTACACCTTC
TRBD2,TRBV2,NA,TRBJ2-3,CASSPTSATLDTQYF,TGTGCCAGCAGTCCGACTAGCGCCACACTAGATACGCAGTATTTT